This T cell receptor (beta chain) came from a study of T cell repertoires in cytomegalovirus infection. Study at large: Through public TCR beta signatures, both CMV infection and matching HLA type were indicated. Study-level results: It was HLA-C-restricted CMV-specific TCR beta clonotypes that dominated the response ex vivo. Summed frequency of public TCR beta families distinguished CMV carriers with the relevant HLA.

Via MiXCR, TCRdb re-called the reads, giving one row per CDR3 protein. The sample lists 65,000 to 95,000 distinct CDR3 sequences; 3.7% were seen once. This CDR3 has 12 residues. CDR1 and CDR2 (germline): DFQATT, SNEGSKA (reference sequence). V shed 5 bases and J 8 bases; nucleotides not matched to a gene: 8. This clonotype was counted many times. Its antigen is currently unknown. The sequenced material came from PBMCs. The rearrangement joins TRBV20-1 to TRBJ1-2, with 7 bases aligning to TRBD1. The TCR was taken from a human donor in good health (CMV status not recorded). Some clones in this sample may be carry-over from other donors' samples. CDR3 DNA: TGCAGTGCTCCGACAGGGAAGGGGGGCTACACCTTC. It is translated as CSAPTGKGGYTF.